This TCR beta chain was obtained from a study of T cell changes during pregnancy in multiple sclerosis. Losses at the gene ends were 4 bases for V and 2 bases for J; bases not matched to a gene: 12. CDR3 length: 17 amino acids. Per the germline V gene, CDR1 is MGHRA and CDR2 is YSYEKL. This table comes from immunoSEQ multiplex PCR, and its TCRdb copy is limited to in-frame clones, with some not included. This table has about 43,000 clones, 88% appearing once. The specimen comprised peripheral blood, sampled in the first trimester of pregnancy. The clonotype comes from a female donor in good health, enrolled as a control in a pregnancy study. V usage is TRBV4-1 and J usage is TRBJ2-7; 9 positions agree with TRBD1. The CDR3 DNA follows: TGCGCCAGCAGCCCCCAAGCTGGGACAGGGAGCACCTACGAGCAGTACTTC. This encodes CASSPQAGTGSTYEQYF.